The 25 T cell receptor beta chains given below trace back to one sample, sequenced in a study of OX40 agonist ivuxolimab in advanced cancers. The repertoire was sequenced with immunoSEQ multiplex PCR; TCRdb's copy has only in-frame clones and lacks some. The table records 70,000 to 95,000 clones, 80% to 95% of them present only once. The material sequenced was CD4+ or CD8+ T cells sorted from blood, taken in a trial of the OX40 agonist ivuxolimab. The receptors stem from an adult with an advanced solid tumor such as melanoma, head and neck, liver or kidney cancer.

V usage is TRBV9 and J usage is TRBJ1-2; no clear D gene. Looked up from germline, CDR1 is SGDLS and CDR2 is YYNGEE. V lost 0 bases and J lost 8, with 14 bases in between. The CDR3 extends over 14 amino acids. The CDR3 nucleotides are TGTGCCAGCAGCGTAGTCGGCAGTCGTGGAGGCTACACCTTC. This gives the protein CASSVVGSRGGYTF.

The chain recombines TRBV28 with TRBJ1-1; D not certain. Looked up from germline, CDR1 is MDHEN and CDR2 is SYDVKM. The CDR3 runs 16 residues. V was shortened by 3 bases and J by 2 bases, with 16 bases between the two germline ends. DNA of the CDR3: TGTGCCAGCAGTTTCGCGGGCCTTGGATTAAACACTGAAGCTTTCTTT. As protein: CASSFAGLGLNTEAFF.

The chain uses TRBV9 and TRBJ1-2, with D uncertain. Trimming took 1 base from V and 3 from J, leaving 13 bases between them. Germline V gene lookup returns CDR1 SGDLS and CDR2 YYNGEE. This CDR3 contains 15 residues. The CDR3 loop is CASSVHQSAHYGYTF. CDR3 in DNA: TGTGCCAGCAGCGTACATCAGTCTGCCCACTATGGCTACACCTTC.

The chain joins TRBV4-1 to TRBJ1-5; no firm D call. Trimming took off 0 bases at V and 0 bases at J, with 9 bases between the two ends. The CDR3 sequence is 16 residues long. Germline-derived CDR1 and CDR2 are MGHRA and YSYEKL. The CDR3 DNA reads as TGCGCCAGCAGCCAAGACAGATGGGATAGCAATCAGCCCCAGCATTTT. Translation gives CASSQDRWDSNQPQHF.

The chain is built from TRBV19 and TRBJ2-7; D is possibly TRBD1 (5 bases). CDR3 length: 13 amino acids. The V end lost 4 bases, the J end lost 1 base, and 8 bases lay between the germline ends. Germline CDR1 and CDR2: LNHDA and SQIVND (reference sequence). The CDR3 coding sequence is TGTGCCAGTAGTAGACAGAGTTCCTACGAGCAGTACTTC. It encodes CASSRQSSYEQYF.

This rearrangement joins TRBV19 to TRBJ2-7, with D unresolved. Germline values: CDR1 LNHDA, CDR2 SQIVND (reference sequence). The CDR3 consists of 14 residues. V lost 3 bases and J 3 bases, leaving 12 bases between the germline ends. For the CDR3, the DNA is TGTGCCAGTAGTATCGACGGACGGTACTACGAGCAGTACTTC. It specifies CASSIDGRYYEQYF.

This chain uses TRBV7-2 with TRBJ2-7; D possibly matches TRBD1 or TRBD2 (5 bases each). Trimming stripped 2 bases from V and 3 bases from J, with 17 bases between. Germline assignment: CDR1 SGHTA and CDR2 FQGNSA. The CDR3 is 16 residues long. CDR3 in amino acids: CASSLIGGRAIYEQYF. CDR3 DNA sequence: TGTGCCAGCAGCTTAATCGGAGGCAGGGCTATCTACGAGCAGTACTTC.

This chain connects TRBV11-2 to TRBJ2-7; 7 nucleotides agree with TRBD1. J was trimmed by 3 bases and V by 3 bases; bases with no gene match: 8. The germline gives CDR1 SGHAT, CDR2 FQNNGV. The CDR3 is 15 amino acids. The CDR3 DNA follows: TGTGCCAGCAGCTTGGGACAGCAGTATTACTACGAGCAGTACTTC. It yields the protein CASSLGQQYYYEQYF. Using reference TRBV11-2 and TRBJ2-7 for the parts outside the CDR3, the full variable domain is EAGVAQSPRYKIIEKRQSVAFWCNPISGHATLYWYQQILGQGPKLLIQFQNNGVVDDSQLPKDRFSAERLKGVDSTLKIQPAKLEDSAVYLCASSLGQQYYYEQYFGPGTRLTVT.

This chain links TRBV5-6 with TRBJ2-4; possibly TRBD2 for D (5 bases). The CDR3 consists of 14 residues. The germline gives CDR1 SGHDT, CDR2 YYEEEE. Trimming pared 1 base from V and 3 bases from J, leaving 8 bases between. CDR3 sequence (DNA): TGTGCCAGCAGCTTGCGGGGAAACAAAAACATTCAGTACTTC. Its protein is CASSLRGNKNIQYF. Combining the CDR3 with reference TRBV5-6 and TRBJ2-4 gives the whole variable domain DAGVTQSPTHLIKTRGQQVTLRCSPKSGHDTVSWYQQALGQGPQFIFQYYEEEERQRGNFPDRFSGHQFPNYSSELNVNALLLGDSALYLCASSLRGNKNIQYFGAGTRLSVL.

V gene TRBV30 combines with J gene TRBJ2-2; tentative D call: TRBD1 (6 bases). The CDR3 runs to 14 residues. Trimming cost V 1 base and J 1 base, with 7 bases left between them. Germline lookup yields CDR1 GTSNPN and CDR2 SVGIG (reference sequence). The CDR3: CAWSEGVNTGELFF. CDR3 nucleotides: TGTGCCTGGAGTGAGGGGGTGAACACCGGGGAGCTGTTTTTT.

As for this clone: Other DNA variants within this sample encode the same CDR3. This chain connects TRBV5-1 to TRBJ2-7; D not certain. V dropped 0 bases and J dropped 1 base, with 5 bases sitting between them. Germline V gene data show CDR1 as SGHRS and CDR2 as YFSETQ. The CDR3 totals 13 residues. As DNA, the CDR3 is TGCGCCAGCAGCTTGGACAATTCCTACGAGCAGTACTTC. Its translation is CASSLDNSYEQYF.

This rearrangement joins TRBV2 to TRBJ1-4, with 9 bases that match TRBD1. The J segment lost 8 bases and the V segment lost 6 bases, leaving 7 bases of the junction unmatched. Germline values: CDR1 SNHLY, CDR2 FYNNEI. The CDR3 covers 14 residues. The CDR3 here is CASRAQGAGEKLFF. The CDR3 bases are TGTGCCAGCAGGGCACAGGGGGCAGGAGAAAAACTGTTTTTT.

The chain links TRBV27 to TRBJ2-2, with unresolved D. This CDR3 spans 13 amino acids. The germline V gene encodes CDR1 MNHEY and CDR2 SMNVEV (reference sequence). With 3 bases removed from V and 7 bases from J, the gap between germline ends came to 9 bases. CDR3 protein: CASSFGWLGELFF. The CDR3, as DNA: TGTGCCAGCAGTTTTGGATGGCTCGGGGAGCTGTTTTTT.

The sample holds a few counts of this clone. The chain employs TRBV5-1 and TRBJ2-1, with unresolved D. In germline, CDR1 is SGHRS, CDR2 YFSETQ. The length of the CDR3 is 13 residues. Trimming left V 4 bases short and J 8 bases short, with 13 bases between. This CDR3 reads CASSPLGPDEQFF. Written as DNA, the CDR3 is TGCGCCAGCAGCCCCCTGGGCCCTGATGAGCAGTTCTTC.

The chain joins TRBV28 to TRBJ2-1; D gene unclear. The ends were cut back, 8 bases at V and 10 bases at J, with 15 bases in the middle. Per the germline V gene, CDR1 is MDHEN and CDR2 is SYDVKM. This CDR3 comprises 12 residues. The CDR3 DNA is TGTGCCAGCCTATCTTCGCCGCAGGAGCAGTTCTTC. Translation: CASLSSPQEQFF.

V and J are TRBV11-2 and TRBJ2-7; D uncertain. Germline-derived CDR1 and CDR2 are SGHAT and FQNNGV. The CDR3 is 15 residues long. Trimming took off 1 base at V and 2 bases at J, with 12 bases between the two ends. CDR3 sequence reads: CASSLVFSSPYEQYF. The CDR3 bases are TGTGCCAGCAGCTTAGTCTTCTCTTCTCCCTACGAGCAGTACTTC.

This sequence joins TRBV5-4 and TRBJ2-2; D not certain. V was shortened by 0 bases and J by 1 base, with 4 bases between the two germline ends. The CDR3 extends over 14 amino acids. Germline lookup yields CDR1 SGHNT and CDR2 YYREEE (reference sequence). The CDR3: CASSLDWNTGELFF. CDR3 DNA sequence: TGTGCCAGCAGCTTGGACTGGAACACCGGGGAGCTGTTTTTT.

The V call is TRBV5-4, the J call TRBJ2-2; the D is unclear. Germline CDR1 and CDR2: SGHNT and YYREEE (reference sequence). With 3 bases removed from V and 2 bases from J, the gap between germline ends came to 5 bases. The CDR3 totals 13 residues. DNA of the CDR3: TGTGCCAGCAGCTGGGAAAACACCGGGGAGCTGTTTTTT. Its translation: CASSWENTGELFF.

The table lists this clone with a count of one. This chain uses TRBV6-6 with TRBJ2-5; D unclear. V was shortened by 2 bases and J by 0 bases, with 7 bases between the two germline ends. Germline V gene lookup returns CDR1 MNHNY and CDR2 SVGAGI (reference sequence). The CDR3 totals 14 residues. The CDR3 DNA sequence: TGTGCCAGCAGTTACGACGAGTACCAAGAGACCCAGTACTTC. Translating gives CASSYDEYQETQYF.

This chain joins TRBV19 and TRBJ2-7; the D is unclear. CDR1 is LNHDA, CDR2 SQIVND, per germline (reference sequence). This CDR3 is 11 amino acids long. V was shortened by 3 bases and J by 10 bases, with 10 bases between the two germline ends. CDR3 nucleotides: TGTGCCAGTAGTATCGGGTATCTACAGTACTTC. Translating it yields CASSIGYLQYF.

This clone showed up just once. The V and J genes are TRBV28 and TRBJ1-3, with 10 bases matching TRBD1. Trimming at V came to 6 bases and at J to 0 bases, leaving 11 bases not matched to a gene. The CDR3 extends over 18 amino acids. Germline-derived CDR1 and CDR2 are MDHEN and SYDVKM. CDR3 sequence reads: CASRRGGTGAHSGNTIYF. The CDR3 bases are TGTGCCAGCAGGAGGGGGGGGACAGGGGCCCACTCTGGAAACACCATATATTTT.

This clone occurred once. J is TRBJ2-3 and V is TRBV4-3, with 9 positions matching TRBD1. Trimming removed 4 bases from V and 1 base from J; junction bases left unmatched: 3. The germline V gene encodes CDR1 LGHNA and CDR2 YSLEER. The CDR3 length is 15 residues. This chain's CDR3 is CASSPTGGGTDTQYF. In DNA form, the CDR3 reads TGCGCCAGCAGCCCCACAGGGGGCGGCACAGATACGCAGTATTTT.

This clone was counted a few times. The rearrangement links TRBV2 to TRBJ2-3; 7 bases agree with TRBD2. The trim removed 4 bases at V and 2 bases at J, leaving 6 bases unmatched. Germline V CDR1 and CDR2: SNHLY, FYNNEI. The CDR3 length is 15 residues. The CDR3 region has the DNA TGTGCCAGCAGTGTTCGGCGGGGGAACACAGATACGCAGTATTTT. This encodes CASSVRRGNTDTQYF.

The rearrangement links TRBV9 to TRBJ2-1; 12 bases map to TRBD2. The CDR3 spans 17 residues. Germline CDR1 reads SGDLS; CDR2 reads YYNGEE. The V segment lost 4 bases and the J segment 2 bases; nucleotides outside the gene matches: 7. The CDR3 DNA reads TGTGCCAGCAGCCAGACTAGCGGGAGTACCCCCTACAATGAGCAGTTCTTC. This sequence encodes CASSQTSGSTPYNEQFF.

This clone occurred once. J is TRBJ1-2 and V is TRBV7-2; 10 bases align to TRBD1. CDR1 and CDR2 from the germline V gene are SGHTA and FQGNSA. This CDR3 is 15 amino acids long. The trim removed 4 bases at V and 8 bases at J, leaving 10 bases unmatched. CDR3 sequence: CASSSSDRGNRGYTF. The DNA of the CDR3 is TGTGCCAGCAGCTCTTCGGACAGGGGGAATCGGGGCTACACCTTC.